Given below is one T cell receptor beta chain in context. Produced via immunoSEQ multiplex PCR; TCRdb's table is partial and in-frame only. This sample's table reports approximately 190,000 clones. This entry is derived from a study of control samples from healthy donors and cancer patients. V lost 4 bases and J lost 4, with 8 bases in between. Germline V lookup: CDR1 MGHDK, CDR2 SYGVNS. This CDR3 comprises 13 residues. The receptor was isolated from a woman in her 30s in good health. The material sequenced was blood. The chain couples TRBV25-1 to TRBJ2-1; D not certain. The CDR3 DNA is TGTGCCAGCAGTGTCCAGGTTTACAATGAGCAGTTCTTC. Translation gives CASSVQVYNEQFF.